Shown below are 2 T cell receptor beta chains from a single sample sequenced in a study of T cells after yellow fever vaccination. TCRdb used MiXCR to reprocess the 5' RACE reads, holding one entry per CDR3 protein. The sample shows approximately 150,000 distinct CDR3 sequences, 6.2% of them seen only once. This specimen was CD4+ T cells sorted from PBMCs, taken on the day of the first yellow fever vaccination. These receptor sequences come from a man aged 18 to 30 who received the YFV17D yellow fever vaccine.

This clonotype has at least ten counts. This sequence joins TRBV7-2 and TRBJ2-5, with D possibly matching TRBD2 (5 bases). The CDR3 length is 15 residues. Germline V lookup: CDR1 SGHTA, CDR2 FQGNSA. Trimming removed 5 bases at V and 5 bases at J, with 18 bases between. CDR3: CASSQTEAGWETQYF. CDR3 sequence (DNA): TGTGCCAGCAGCCAGACGGAGGCCGGGTGGGAGACCCAGTACTTC.

The V call is TRBV4-2, the J call TRBJ2-7, with D uncertain. Trimming shortened V by 4 bases and J by 6 bases, and 13 bases separated the two germline ends. The CDR3 is 13 amino acids. Germline CDR1 and CDR2: LGHNA and YNFKEQ. This CDR3 reads CASSLHSAGEQYF. CDR3 bases: TGTGCCAGCAGCCTCCACAGCGCAGGCGAGCAGTACTTC.